This T cell receptor (beta chain) is drawn from a study of human T cells and chemical hapten exposure. Study-level findings and limits: No change in TCRs above 1 in 1000 frequency was produced by DPC sensitization.

This sample's time point: healthy volunteer bleed at 2 weeks. Extraction yielded total RNA from whole blood (unfractionated). Trimming left V 6 bases short and J 6 bases short, with 15 bases between. Germline V lookup: CDR1 DFQATT, CDR2 SNEGSKA (reference sequence). The CDR3 spans 14 residues. In the study's own analysis: Samples ranged from about 20,000 to 750,000 TCRs, with a median of around 100,000. TCRdb re-called the RACE reads through MiXCR, storing one row per CDR3 protein. The V and J calls shown here were made by TCRdb, not taken from the authors' results. The sample holds 35,000 to 50,000 distinct CDR3 sequences; around 4.5% are singletons and the top ten take approximately 1.5%. This clonotype was counted ten times or more. What it binds is unknown.

The chain employs TRBV20-1 and TRBJ1-6; the D gene is possibly TRBD1 (6 bases). This TCR was recovered from a female donor in good health. Some clones in this sample may be carry-over from other donors' samples. The sequenced sample consisted of whole blood. The CDR3 sequence: CSAKGGGLNSPLHF. The CDR3 DNA reads as TGCAGTGCGAAAGGGGGGGGGCTTAATTCACCCCTCCACTTT.